These 5 T cell receptor beta chains originate from one sample sequenced in a study of blood T cell repertoires in COVID-19. This table comes from immunoSEQ multiplex PCR, and its TCRdb copy is limited to in-frame clones, with some not included. Here the sample spans 150,000 to 200,000 clones, around 86% being singletons. Sequenced input: peripheral blood. These receptors all stem from a middle-aged man with active or convalescent COVID-19.

V usage is TRBV7-3 and J usage is TRBJ2-3; 13 nucleotides match TRBD2. Germline V gives CDR1 SGHTA, CDR2 FQGTGA. This CDR3 comprises 15 residues. With 5 bases clipped from V and 6 bases from J, the junction kept 5 bases outside the gene matches. In nucleotides, the CDR3 is TGTGCCAGCAGCATACTAGCGGGGGGGCGTGATACGCAGTATTTT. The encoded protein is CASSILAGGRDTQYF.

J is TRBJ1-6 and V is TRBV7-3, with D maybe TRBD1 (5 bases). Germline V gene sequence: CDR1 SGHTA, CDR2 FQGTGA. The V end lost 2 bases, the J end lost 7 bases, and 6 bases lay between the germline ends. This CDR3 contains 13 residues. CDR3 in DNA: TGTGCCAGCAGCTTAGACAGCAATTCACCCCTCCACTTT. Translating it yields CASSLDSNSPLHF. Using reference TRBV7-3 and TRBJ1-6 for the parts outside the CDR3, the full variable domain is GAGVSQTPSNKVTEKGKYVELRCDPISGHTALYWYRQSLGQGPEFLIYFQGTGAADDSGLPNDRFFAVRPEGSVSTLKIQRTERGDSAVYLCASSLDSNSPLHFGNGTRLTVT.

There are a few counts of this clone. The V and J genes are TRBV6-2 or TRBV6-3 and TRBJ2-5; the D gene is possibly TRBD1 (6 bases). The CDR3 loop spans 13 amino acids. In germline, CDR1 is MNHEY, CDR2 SVGEGT. V was clipped by 6 bases and J by 5 bases, with 13 bases between them. The CDR3 coding sequence is TGTGCCAGCAGCCCAACAGGGCTGGAGACCCAGTACTTC. This translates into CASSPTGLETQYF.

The chain is built from TRBV14 and TRBJ1-1, with TRBD1 identical over 11 bases. The junction had 10 bases not matched to a gene; V was cut back by 7 bases and J by 6 bases. Looked up from germline, CDR1 is SGHDN and CDR2 is FVKESK. The CDR3 runs to 15 residues. CDR3 loop: CASTLHTGQGAEAFF. The CDR3 DNA follows: TGTGCCAGCACGCTTCACACGGGACAGGGGGCTGAAGCTTTCTTT. Using reference TRBV14 and TRBJ1-1 for the parts outside the CDR3, the full variable domain is EAGVTQFPSHSVIEKGQTVTLRCDPISGHDNLYWYRRVMGKEIKFLLHFVKESKQDESGMPNNRFLAERTGGTYSTLKVQPAELEDSGVYFCASTLHTGQGAEAFFGQGTRLTVV.

The chain joins TRBV7-9 to TRBJ1-4, with D uncertain. This CDR3 contains 12 residues. The V gene lost 6 bases and the J gene lost 5 bases, with 7 bases spanning the gap. Germline assignment: CDR1 SEHNR and CDR2 FQNEAQ (reference sequence). The chain's CDR3 is CASRPQNEKLFF. The CDR3 DNA is TGTGCCAGCAGACCCCAGAATGAAAAACTGTTTTTT.